This TCR beta chain was sequenced for a study of long-term antiretroviral therapy in people with HIV. The CDR3 spans 13 residues. Germline V lookup: CDR1 MNHEY, CDR2 SMNVEV (reference sequence). Regarding this clone: Antigen unknown. At one boundary the junction diverges from the germline segment, which might be a read error.

Study-wide findings and caveats: Dominance of pre-ART expanded clones persisted, fluctuating and often declining after ART. Older ART regimens were possibly in use when the blood was collected between the mid-2000s and the late 2010s.

All donors provided no fewer than one pre-ART and no fewer than two post-ART PBMC samples. Each HIV participant was treated in the United States. Survey-level immunoSEQ v3.0 assays were run. Only in-frame clones appear in the TCRdb table, and some are missing; sequencing was by immunoSEQ multiplex PCR. The data contain 30,000 or so clones, approximately 85% of them singletons. The chain carries TRBV27 and TRBJ1-6, with 8 bases matching TRBD1. The TCR was taken from a young man with HIV. This material consisted of unsorted PBMCs, taken 0.8 years before starting antiretroviral therapy. DNA of the CDR3: TGTGCCAGCACCTACCGGGACAGGTCACTCCTCCACTTT. Translation gives CASTYRDRSLLHF.